These T cell receptor beta chains were read from a single sample in a study of response to subunit inactivated influenza vaccine. TCRdb called the RT-PCR reads again in MiXCR, with one record for every CDR3 protein. The sample lists some 480,000 distinct CDR3 sequences, 11% occurring once. The sample here was PBMCs from blood, taken roughly 47 days after vaccination. The source of these receptors is a man aged 50-60 years who received an inactivated influenza vaccine. The conserved cysteine and the conserved F or W are not part of the CDR3 here.

TRBJ2-3,TRBV10-3,AISESPISTDTQY
TRBJ1-6,TRBV10-3,AISVDTDGSPLH
TRBJ2-4,TRBV4-2,ASSQDYAGTRNIQY
TRBJ2-1,TRBV20-1,SARARDHSSYNEQF
TRBJ2-3,TRBV15,ATSGLLAGSTDTQY
TRBJ1-5,TRBV5-1,ASSFDGYSNQPQH
TRBJ1-6,TRBV3-1,ASSRGRGNSPLH
TRBJ2-5,TRBV20-1,SASVGGNGETQY
TRBJ2-7,TRBV12-3/TRBV12-4,ASSLLGVTYEQY
TRBJ2-2,TRBV7-9,ASSFARAYTGELF
TRBJ1-1,TRBV2,ASRLRGPTEAF
TRBJ1-5,TRBV4-1,ASSGGSGGSQPQH
TRBJ2-3,TRBV20-1,SARIRSFRDTQY
TRBJ2-2,TRBV6-4,ASSHPGDGGELF
TRBJ2-7,TRBV4-1,ASSQSAGDEQY
TRBJ2-3,TRBV5-1,ASSAQGSTDTQY
TRBJ2-7,TRBV6-5,ASSYRGGYEQY
TRBJ2-1,TRBV6-2/TRBV6-3,ASSYSEPTYNEQF
TRBJ2-2,TRBV7-6,ASSEGTPYFSGGNTAELF
TRBJ2-3,TRBV20-1,SVHDSGSMTDTQY
TRBJ1-2,TRBV7-2,ASSALGQGYGYT
TRBJ1-3,TRBV6-1,ASSRFSTGSSGNTIY
TRBJ2-7,TRBV29-1,SVETQRYEQY
TRBJ1-4,TRBV15,ATSRDEKLF